This T cell receptor (beta chain) came from a study of blood T cell repertoires in COVID-19. Across the whole study: The study drew acute and convalescent COVID-19 samples from the United States, Italy and Spain. Sources were T cells, B-cell-depleted T cells, or PBMCs; the material itself was cDNA or gDNA.

Looked up from germline, CDR1 is SGHDN and CDR2 is FVKESK. Trimming at V came to 0 bases and at J to 14 bases, leaving 10 bases not matched to a gene. The CDR3 sequence is 14 residues long. Libraries were prepared by immunoSEQ multiplex PCR; TCRdb keeps only in-frame clonotypes and omits some of them. The sample holds about 59,000 clones, 70% to 85% seen once. The V and J genes are TRBV14 and TRBJ2-3; 8 nucleotides align to TRBD2. The clonotype comes from an older man with acute or convalescent COVID-19. The sequenced sample was peripheral blood. CDR3 DNA sequence: TGTGCCAGCAGCCAAGACGTAGCGGGGCGGACGGTGTATTTT. This gives the protein CASSQDVAGRTVYF. Complete variable domain (other parts from reference TRBV14 and TRBJ2-3): EAGVTQFPSHSVIEKGQTVTLRCDPISGHDNLYWYRRVMGKEIKFLLHFVKESKQDESGMPNNRFLAERTGGTYSTLKVQPAELEDSGVYFCASSQDVAGRTVYFGPGTRLTVL.